The source of this TCR beta chain is a study of blood T cell repertoires in COVID-19. Study details: Both acute and convalescent COVID-19 samples were obtained from the United States, Italy and Spain. From T cells, B-cell-depleted T cells, or PBMCs came the material, which was cDNA or gDNA.

In the source study's methods: By means of reference gene primer amplification, nucleated cell counts were estimated. Profiling relied on immunoSEQ multiplex PCR, and the TCRdb table lists in-frame clones only, not all of them. The V and J calls and the clone size are those of that table, but D and trimming were determined from the DNA. The sample lists 35,000 to 50,000 clones, 70% to 90% occurring once. J lost 9 bases, V lost 5 bases, and 9 bases had no gene match. The CDR3 runs 14 residues. The germline gives CDR1 MNHEY, CDR2 SVGAGI. Source material: peripheral blood. This clonotype originated in a human donor in a cohort sampled during active COVID-19. The chain has TRBV6-5 and TRBJ2-1, with TRBD1 matching 8 bases. The CDR3 spells CASSRGTGGGEQFF. In DNA, the CDR3 is TGTGCCAGCAGTCGGGGAACAGGGGGTGGTGAGCAGTTCTTC.